What follows is one TCR beta chain and its context. This receptor's antigen is unknown. The record has no base qualities; no much larger clone is one base away. These data originate in a study of T cell responses to AZD1222 COVID-19 vaccine (dated by TCRdb to the early 2020s). Background for the entire study: AZD1222 recipients whose second dose came at about 4 weeks and those whose second dose came at about 12 weeks were combined into one group, since spike-specific TCR depth and breadth did not differ between the two schedules. A total of roughly 240 trial participants underwent TCR sequencing, of whom about 210 received two doses of AZD1222 and some 25 received two doses of the MenACWY control vaccine. Trial participants were enrolled by age into 18-55, 56-69 and 70-plus year subgroups, with around 150, 28 and 57 TCR-sequenced participants respectively.

Study-level results and caveats: The whole spike protein was spanned by vaccine-associated CD4 TCRs, and dominant responses were seen in regions 160-218 and 743-854. Reportedly, close to half of the unique spike-specific TCRs recognized epitopes lying outside the regions that are mutated in the B.1.351 and B.1.1.7 variants. Most participants were white British and females outnumbered males, and the authors suggested that clonal diversity may have been underestimated. No day 14 peak-response samples were available, so repertoires were characterized only after the peak T cell response. Spike-specific TCR breadth and depth rose significantly after two AZD1222 doses compared with day 0 and with MenACWY recipients. Conclusions about previously exposed vaccinees are limited because only six or seven AZD1222 recipients were SARS-CoV-2 seropositive at baseline. In the small 56-69-year group, the increase in depth fell short of significance, most likely because of low power.

Trimming accounts for 5 bases at V and 5 bases at J, while the number of junction bases matched to no gene is 9. The cysteine opens and the phenylalanine closes a CDR3 of 15 amino acids. Only the CDR3 DNA stays, 45 bases, in frame from base 1. CDR1 and CDR2 were assigned from the germline V gene as SNHLY and FYNNEI. The CDR3 regions of human TCRbeta chains were analyzed by immunosequencing. Concerning the study's data processing: TCRs in the repertoires were matched against a reference library of SARS-CoV-2-specific TCRs that had been generated with the MIRA antigen-specificity platform. Breadth meant the fraction of unique TCRs that were SARS-CoV-2-associated, whereas depth meant the fraction of total T cells that were SARS-CoV-2-associated. Using the MIRA data, every spike-specific TCR was mapped to the spike region that the TCR reacted to and assigned to either a CD4 or a CD8 class. Log10-transformed breadth and depth values were compared by one-way ANOVA with Sidak's multiple comparisons tests. Not all clones reach the TCRdb copy of this immuneACCESS table, which keeps in-frame sequences only. Checked studies attribute under half of the gap to unresolved V genes and leave the rest unexplained. Clone size and V and J calls were adopted from that table, with D and trimming inferred from the DNA. A total of about 150,000 clones appear in this sample, around nine tenths of them only once. The top ten clonotypes cover 15% to 20% of the sample.

What the time point label conveys for this sample: baseline before first vaccination. Samples from vaccinated people were obtained from the UK trials COV001 and COV002, which included a single-blind randomized controlled phase 2/3 trial of AZD1222 (ChAdOx1 nCoV-19) in healthy adults. For TCRbeta chain sequencing, PBMC samples from trial participants were taken at day 0 and at day 28 after the second dose. This TCR came from an adult in good health. The sample here was peripheral blood, taken on day 0 of AZD1222 vaccination. Rearrangement joined TRBV2 to TRBJ1-1, with 9 junctional bases fitting TRBD1. The nucleotide sequence reads TGTGCCAGCAGTCCTCGGACAGGGGTGTATACTGAAGCTTTCTTT. Translated, this is CASSPRTGVYTEAFF.